This is a list of T cell receptor beta chains from one sample in a study of cytomegalovirus exposure and HLA in healthy donors. The method was immunoSEQ multiplex PCR; TCRdb's version includes in-frame clones alone and lacks a portion of them. The sample records about 170,000 clones, around three quarters being singletons. Sequences were obtained from PBMCs. The receptors originated from a man aged 40-50 years in good health and CMV-seropositive. CDR3s include the opening cysteine and the closing phenylalanine or tryptophan. D genes are given only for firm matches. Size is stated for part of the rows, as once, few or many counts, or as a class when the clone is expanded.

abundance	v_gene	d_gene	j_gene	CDR3nt	CDR3aa
.	TRBV30	.	TRBJ1-1	TGTGCCTGGAGCCTTAACACTGAAGCTTTCTTT	CAWSLNTEAFF
.	TRBV4-3	.	TRBJ2-7	TGCGCCAGCAGCCCCGGACAGTCCTACGAGCAGTACTTC	CASSPGQSYEQYF
.	TRBV4-2	TRBD2	TRBJ2-3	TGTGCCAGCAGCCAACGGACTAGCGGGGGAACAGATACGCAGTATTTT	CASSQRTSGGTDTQYF
.	TRBV19	.	TRBJ2-5	TGTGCCAGTAGTACCCGAGGGGGGGAAGAGACCCAGTACTTC	CASSTRGGEETQYF
once	TRBV6-5	.	TRBJ1-1	TGTGCCAGCAGGCCCCCTCGGGTCGAGAACACTGAAGCTTTCTTT	CASRPPRVENTEAFF
few	TRBV2	.	TRBJ1-1	TGTGCCAGCAGTGACAGGGGAAGTGACACTGAAGCTTTCTTT	CASSDRGSDTEAFF
.	TRBV2	TRBD1	TRBJ2-1	TGTGCCAGCACCGAAAGGGGGCAGGGCTGGATTGATGAGCAGTTCTTC	CASTERGQGWIDEQFF
.	TRBV7-2	.	TRBJ1-5	TGTGCCAGCAGCTTAGTGGGCTTCAATCAGCCCCAGCATTTT	CASSLVGFNQPQHF
.	TRBV7-6	.	TRBJ2-2	TGTGCCAGCAGCAAAGAGGCGAACACCGGGGAGCTGTTTTTT	CASSKEANTGELFF
few	TRBV5-5	TRBD1	TRBJ1-2	TGTGCCAGCAGCTTGGAGGGGGCATATGGCTACACCTTC	CASSLEGAYGYTF
.	TRBV11-2	TRBD1	TRBJ1-4	TGTGCCAGCAGCTTACCCATAATAGACAGGGATAATGAAAAACTGTTTTTT	CASSLPIIDRDNEKLFF
.	TRBV7-2	.	TRBJ1-3	TGTGCCAGCAGCTTGGACAGCTCTGGAAACACCATATATTTT	CASSLDSSGNTIYF
.	TRBV6-6	.	TRBJ2-1	TGTGCCAGCAGTTACTCGTCCCGGGGTCGGGAGCAGTTCTTC	CASSYSSRGREQFF
once	TRBV4-1	.	TRBJ1-3	TGCGCCAGCAGCCAAGTCGGGGGGCTCGGAAACACCATATATTTT	CASSQVGGLGNTIYF
few	TRBV2	TRBD2	TRBJ2-5	TGTGCCAGCTCAGGTAGCGGGGGGGCGGAGACCCAGTACTTC	CASSGSGGAETQYF
.	TRBV6-1	.	TRBJ1-3	TGTGCCAGCAGGGGAGAGGTTTTTGGAAACACCATATATTTT	CASRGEVFGNTIYF
.	TRBV5-8	.	TRBJ1-6	TGTGCCAGCAGCTTGGGAGGGACAATTTATAATTCACCCCTCCACTTT	CASSLGGTIYNSPLHF
few	TRBV30	.	TRBJ1-5	TGTGCCTGGGGGAGGGGGGCTATAGTGGGAAGCAATCAGCCCCAGCATTTT	CAWGRGAIVGSNQPQHF
.	TRBV10-3	.	TRBJ2-3	TGTGCCATCAGGGGGGACTCGACAGATACGCAGTATTTT	CAIRGDSTDTQYF
.	TRBV18	.	TRBJ2-5	TGTGCCAGCTCACAGCCTGGAGAAGAGACCCAGTACTTC	CASSQPGEETQYF
.	TRBV30	.	TRBJ1-2	TGTGCCTGGGAAATTAACTATGGCCACACCTTC	CAWEINYGHTF
.	TRBV7-2	.	TRBJ1-1	TGTGCCAGCAGCTTAAGGCGGCAGAACACTGAAGCTTTCTTT	CASSLRRQNTEAFF
.	TRBV27	TRBD1	TRBJ2-7	TGTGCCAGCAGTTTTCAGACAGGGATCTTACACGAGCAGTACTTC	CASSFQTGILHEQYF
.	TRBV5-6	TRBD1	TRBJ1-2	TGTGCCAGCAGCTTGCCGGAGGACAGGGCCGGTGGCTACACCTTC	CASSLPEDRAGGYTF
.	TRBV7-7	.	TRBJ2-2	TGTGCTAGCAGCTTAGGGATAGCCAACACCGGGGAGCTGTTTTTT	CASSLGIANTGELFF
few	TRBV6-1	.	TRBJ1-2	TGTGCCAGCAGTGAGGTCCTGGCCACGGGCTACACCTTC	CASSEVLATGYTF
.	TRBV9	.	TRBJ2-2	TGTGCCAGCAGCCCCCGGACAGCACCGAACACCGGGGAGCTGTTTTTT	CASSPRTAPNTGELFF
.	TRBV6-5	.	TRBJ1-2	TGTGCCAGCAGTTACGGGAGGTACGCTGGCTACACCTTC	CASSYGRYAGYTF
few	TRBV6-1	.	TRBJ1-3	TGTGCCAGCAGTGAAGACAGATTTGGAAACACCATATATTTT	CASSEDRFGNTIYF
.	TRBV27	.	TRBJ1-4	TGTGCCAGCAGTTTAGGAGGACAACTGTTTTTT	CASSLGGQLFF
.	TRBV9	.	TRBJ2-1	TGTGCCAGCAGCCCCAATAGCGGTGAGCAGTTCTTC	CASSPNSGEQFF
.	TRBV9	.	TRBJ2-1	TGTGCCAGCAGCCCCCCGTTTTCCTACAATGAGCAGTTCTTC	CASSPPFSYNEQFF
.	TRBV5-1	TRBD2	TRBJ2-2	TGCGCCAGCAGCCCGTTAGCGGGGGCCCGCACCGGGGAGCTGTTTTTT	CASSPLAGARTGELFF
.	TRBV4-3	.	TRBJ2-7	TGCGCCAGCAGCCAAGATGTACGGAGCGAGCAGTACTTC	CASSQDVRSEQYF
.	TRBV19	.	TRBJ1-4	TGTGCCAGTACTAACCAGGCAACTAATGAAAAACTGTTTTTT	CASTNQATNEKLFF
.	TRBV6-5	.	TRBJ2-1	TGTGCCAGCAGCCGACTAGTGGGATACAATGAGCAGTTCTTC	CASSRLVGYNEQFF
.	TRBV29-1	TRBD2	TRBJ2-3	TGCAGCGTTAGCCTAGCGGGGGAGTCCACAGATACGCAGTATTTT	CSVSLAGESTDTQYF
.	TRBV25-1	TRBD1	TRBJ1-2	TGTGCCAGCAGTCGGCAGGGGGGCAGTGGCTACACCTTC	CASSRQGGSGYTF
once	TRBV19	TRBD1	TRBJ1-2	TGTGCCAGTAGTCGCGGGACAGTATATGGCTACACCTTC	CASSRGTVYGYTF
.	TRBV7-6	TRBD1	TRBJ2-2	TGTGCCAGCAGCTTAAGGGGGCTTCGCGGAGGAGCGAACACCGGGGAGCTGTTTTTT	CASSLRGLRGGANTGELFF
.	TRBV6-5	.	TRBJ2-1	TGTGCCAGCAGTTACTCTGGACTACACAATGAGCAGTTCTTC	CASSYSGLHNEQFF
.	TRBV7-6	.	TRBJ1-5	TGTGCCAGCAGCTTTCGGGGAGATCAGCCCCAGCATTTT	CASSFRGDQPQHF
.	TRBV27	.	TRBJ2-1	TGTGCCAGCAGCCGTCGGGGCAATGAGCAGTTCTTC	CASSRRGNEQFF